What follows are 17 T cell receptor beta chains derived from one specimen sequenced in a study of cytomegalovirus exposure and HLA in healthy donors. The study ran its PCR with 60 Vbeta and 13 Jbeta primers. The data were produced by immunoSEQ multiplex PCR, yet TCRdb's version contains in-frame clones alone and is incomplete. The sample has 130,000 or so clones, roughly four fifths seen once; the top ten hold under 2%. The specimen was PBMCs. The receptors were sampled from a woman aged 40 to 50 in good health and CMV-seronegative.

The CDR3 protein is CASSTSVRDTQYF. CDR3 DNA: TGTGCCAGCAGCACTAGCGTGAGAGATACGCAGTATTTT. The gene calls are TRBV2 and TRBJ2-3, with 7 bases fitting TRBD2. Germline V gene data show CDR1 as SNHLY and CDR2 as FYNNEI. The J segment lost 5 bases and the V segment lost 6 bases, leaving 5 bases of the junction unmatched. This CDR3 is 13 amino acids long.

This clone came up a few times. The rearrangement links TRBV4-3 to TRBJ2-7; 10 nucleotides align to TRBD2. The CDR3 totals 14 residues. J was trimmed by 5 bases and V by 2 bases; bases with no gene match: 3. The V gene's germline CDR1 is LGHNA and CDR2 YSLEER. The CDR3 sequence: CASSQSLAGDEQYF. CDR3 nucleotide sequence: TGCGCCAGCAGCCAATCCCTAGCGGGAGACGAGCAGTACTTC.

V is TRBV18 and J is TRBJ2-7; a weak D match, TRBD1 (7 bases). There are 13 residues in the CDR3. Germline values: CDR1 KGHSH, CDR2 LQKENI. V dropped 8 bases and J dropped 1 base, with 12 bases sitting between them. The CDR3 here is CASGGDSSYEQYF. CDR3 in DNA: TGTGCCAGCGGAGGGGACAGTTCCTACGAGCAGTACTTC.

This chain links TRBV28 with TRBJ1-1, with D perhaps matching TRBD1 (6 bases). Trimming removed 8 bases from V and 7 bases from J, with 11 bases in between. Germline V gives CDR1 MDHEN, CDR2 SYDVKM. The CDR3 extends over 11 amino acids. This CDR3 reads CASGKGGEAFF. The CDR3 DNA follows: TGTGCCAGCGGGAAAGGGGGTGAAGCTTTCTTT.

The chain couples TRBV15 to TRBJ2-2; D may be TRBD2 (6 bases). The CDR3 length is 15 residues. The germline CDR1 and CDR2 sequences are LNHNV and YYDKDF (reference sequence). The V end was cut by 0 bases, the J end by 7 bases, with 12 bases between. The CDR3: CATSRDSGLVGELFF. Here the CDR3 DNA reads TGTGCCACCAGCAGAGATAGCGGATTAGTCGGGGAGCTGTTTTTT.

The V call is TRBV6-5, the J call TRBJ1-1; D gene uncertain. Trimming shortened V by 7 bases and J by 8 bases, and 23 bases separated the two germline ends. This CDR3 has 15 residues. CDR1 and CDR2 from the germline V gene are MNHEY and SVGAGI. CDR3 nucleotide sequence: TGTGCCAGCACCTCTTTCCCGGGCCGAACTAGAGAAGCTTTCTTT. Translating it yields CASTSFPGRTREAFF.

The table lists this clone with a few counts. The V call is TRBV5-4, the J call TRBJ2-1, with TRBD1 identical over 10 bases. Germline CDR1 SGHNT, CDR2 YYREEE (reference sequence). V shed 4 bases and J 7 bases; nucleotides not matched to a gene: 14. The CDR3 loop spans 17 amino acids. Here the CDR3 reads CASSQQVVGQGMNEQFF. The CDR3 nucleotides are TGTGCCAGCAGCCAACAAGTGGTGGGACAGGGGATGAATGAGCAGTTCTTC.

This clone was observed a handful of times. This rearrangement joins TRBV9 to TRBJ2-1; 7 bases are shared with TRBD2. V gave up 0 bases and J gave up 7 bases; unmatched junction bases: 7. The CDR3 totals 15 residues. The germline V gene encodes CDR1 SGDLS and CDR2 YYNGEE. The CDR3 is CASSVGGRASNEQFF. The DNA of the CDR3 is TGTGCCAGCAGCGTAGGGGGGAGGGCCAGTAATGAGCAGTTCTTC.

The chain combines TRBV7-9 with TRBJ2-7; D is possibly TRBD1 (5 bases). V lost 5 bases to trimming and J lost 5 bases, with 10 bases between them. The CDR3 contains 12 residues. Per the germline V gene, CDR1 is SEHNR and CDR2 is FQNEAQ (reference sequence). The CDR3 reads CASSPGHDEQYF. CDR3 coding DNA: TGTGCCAGCAGCCCCGGACACGACGAGCAGTACTTC.

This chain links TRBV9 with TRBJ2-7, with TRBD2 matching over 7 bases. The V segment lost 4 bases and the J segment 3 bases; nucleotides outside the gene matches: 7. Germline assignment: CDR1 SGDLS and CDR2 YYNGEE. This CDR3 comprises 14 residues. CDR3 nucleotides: TGTGCCAGCAGCAAAGCGGGAAGAGGCTACGAGCAGTACTTC. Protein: CASSKAGRGYEQYF.

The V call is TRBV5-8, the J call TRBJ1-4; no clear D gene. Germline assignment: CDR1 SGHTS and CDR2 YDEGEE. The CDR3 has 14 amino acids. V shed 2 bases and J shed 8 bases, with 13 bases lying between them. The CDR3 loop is CASSFPTAGEKLFF. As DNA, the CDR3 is TGTGCCAGCAGCTTTCCCACCGCGGGGGAAAAACTGTTTTTT.

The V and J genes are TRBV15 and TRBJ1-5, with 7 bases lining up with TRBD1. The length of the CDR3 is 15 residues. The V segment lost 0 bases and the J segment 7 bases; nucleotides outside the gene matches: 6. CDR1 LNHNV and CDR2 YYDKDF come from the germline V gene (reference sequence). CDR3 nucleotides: TGTGCCACCAGCAGAGATCAGGGGGAATGGCAGCCCCAGCATTTT. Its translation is CATSRDQGEWQPQHF.

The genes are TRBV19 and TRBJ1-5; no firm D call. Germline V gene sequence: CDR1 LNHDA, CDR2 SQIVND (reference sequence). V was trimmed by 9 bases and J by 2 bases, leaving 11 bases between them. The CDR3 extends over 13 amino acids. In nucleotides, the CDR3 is TGTGCCAGACGACCGGGAGGCAATCAGCCCCAGCATTTT. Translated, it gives CARRPGGNQPQHF.

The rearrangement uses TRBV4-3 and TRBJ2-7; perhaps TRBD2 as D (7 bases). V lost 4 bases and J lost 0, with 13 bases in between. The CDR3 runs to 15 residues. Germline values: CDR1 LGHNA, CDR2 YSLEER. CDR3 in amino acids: CASSRRGASSYEQYF. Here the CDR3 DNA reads TGCGCCAGCAGCCGCCGGGGGGCGAGCTCCTACGAGCAGTACTTC.

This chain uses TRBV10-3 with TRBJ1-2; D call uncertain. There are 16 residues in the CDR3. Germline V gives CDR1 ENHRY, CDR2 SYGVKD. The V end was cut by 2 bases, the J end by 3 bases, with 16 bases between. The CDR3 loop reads CAISEPNGREDYGYTF. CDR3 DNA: TGTGCCATCAGTGAGCCGAACGGTCGGGAGGACTATGGCTACACCTTC.

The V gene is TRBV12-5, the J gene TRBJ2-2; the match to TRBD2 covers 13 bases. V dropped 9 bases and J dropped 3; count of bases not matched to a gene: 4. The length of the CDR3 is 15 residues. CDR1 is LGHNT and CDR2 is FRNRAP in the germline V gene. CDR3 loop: CARTLAGGHTGELFF. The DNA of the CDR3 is TGTGCTAGGACACTAGCGGGAGGGCACACCGGGGAGCTGTTTTTT. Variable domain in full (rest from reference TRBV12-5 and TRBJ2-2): DARVTQTPRHKVTEMGQEVTMRCQPILGHNTVFWYRQTMMQGLELLAYFRNRAPLDDSGMPKDRFSAEMPDATLATLKIQPSEPRDSAVYFCARTLAGGHTGELFFGEGSRLTVL.

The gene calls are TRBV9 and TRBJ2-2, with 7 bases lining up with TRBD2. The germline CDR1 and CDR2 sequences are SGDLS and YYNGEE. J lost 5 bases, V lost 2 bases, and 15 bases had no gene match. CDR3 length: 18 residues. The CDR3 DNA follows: TGTGCCAGCAGCGTTTATCCTAGCCCGGGAGCGGGGACCGGGGAGCTGTTTTTT. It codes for CASSVYPSPGAGTGELFF.